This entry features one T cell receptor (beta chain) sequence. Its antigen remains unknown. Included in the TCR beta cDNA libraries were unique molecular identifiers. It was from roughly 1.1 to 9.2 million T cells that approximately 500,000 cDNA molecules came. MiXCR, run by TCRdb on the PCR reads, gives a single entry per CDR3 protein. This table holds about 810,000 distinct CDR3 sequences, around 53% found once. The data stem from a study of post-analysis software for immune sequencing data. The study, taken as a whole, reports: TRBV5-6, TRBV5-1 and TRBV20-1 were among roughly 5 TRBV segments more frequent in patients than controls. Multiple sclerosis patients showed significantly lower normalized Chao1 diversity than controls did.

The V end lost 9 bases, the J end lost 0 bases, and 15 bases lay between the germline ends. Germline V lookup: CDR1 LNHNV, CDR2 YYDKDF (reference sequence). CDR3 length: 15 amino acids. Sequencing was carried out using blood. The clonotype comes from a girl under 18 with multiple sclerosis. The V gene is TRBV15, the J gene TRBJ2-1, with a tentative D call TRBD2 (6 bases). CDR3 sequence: CATKRVGTSYNEQFF. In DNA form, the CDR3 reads TGTGCCACTAAGCGGGTCGGGACCTCCTACAATGAGCAGTTCTTC.